This T cell receptor beta chain is drawn from a study of T cells in Graves' hyperthyroidism and ophthalmopathy (dated by TCRdb to the late 2010s). Study-level background: Peripheral blood samples were taken at initial diagnosis, before any treatment was given. To identify distinguishing TCR V-J signatures, a discovery cohort of 90 to 100 patients was used, comprising some 43 with Graves' ophthalmopathy and approximately 58 with stable Graves' hyperthyroidism. Prospective prediction of ophthalmopathy was tested in an independent validation cohort consisting of fewer than 20 hyperthyroidism patients and more than 15 patients who later progressed to ophthalmopathy. The approximately 90 discovery patients were randomly split 7:3 into training and test sets. In addition, the study compared T-cell repertoires in thyroid tissue and in blood from five to seven Graves' hyperthyroidism patients. After sampling, hyperthyroidism patients received methimazole starting at 30 mg daily, and ophthalmopathy patients received high-dose intravenous methylprednisolone. The paper describes TCR Vbeta CDR3 sequencing of 140 or so peripheral blood samples, made up of under 50 ophthalmopathy patients, approximately 73 hyperthyroidism patients and some 17 progressor patients. Study-level results and caveats: Sample size was not statistically predetermined, and blinding of investigators to group allocation was not performed. Ophthalmopathy was separated from stable hyperthyroidism by a 13 V-J signature model, with around 88% sensitivity and approximately 81% specificity obtained in cross-validation and 80%/75% obtained in testing. In validation, progression to ophthalmopathy was predicted by the model with around 71% sensitivity and 72% to 85% specificity, a median of roughly six months before onset. Blood samples also contained most of the expanded thyroid clonotypes (frequency above 0.001), which suggests that blood repertoires may reflect thyroid immune responses.

A patient counted as having stable Graves' hyperthyroidism if no progression to ophthalmopathy occurred over 18 months of follow-up. Hyperthyroidism patients were newly diagnosed, with disease duration under 2 months, and aged 18 to 65 years. Patients with uncontrolled infections, other autoimmune diseases, pregnancy or lactation were excluded. Diagnoses were established on the basis of clinical symptoms, serum thyroxine and TRAb, thyroid ultrasound, and orbital computed tomography. Ficoll-Paque density gradient centrifugation was used to isolate PBMCs from around 10 ml of fresh peripheral blood. Total RNA was extracted using Trizol reagent, and RNA quality was assessed on an Agilent 2100 Bioanalyzer. In its sample, this clonotype was seen a few times. Its target antigen remains unknown. No base quality information exists; no much larger clone differs at one position. The CDR3 contains 16 residues, cysteine and phenylalanine counted. Only CDR3 DNA remains: 48 bases, in frame from the first base. Trimming removed 4 bases from V and 2 bases from J; the gene matches leave 8 bases unexplained. Based on the germline V gene (reference sequence), the CDR1 and CDR2 sequences are LNHDA and SQIVND.

TCR beta CDR3 regions were amplified from RNA transcripts. The first round of RT-PCR for the TCR CDR3 was performed with the HTBI primer set and the Qiagen OneStep RT-PCR kit. The libraries were constructed in a second round of multiplex PCR and then size-selected and purified. Sequencing of the libraries was done on an Illumina HiSeq2000 using paired-end 100 bp reads. Turning to the authors' computational methods: SOAPnuke was used to process the raw data, with reads discarded if the reads contained adapters or uncalled bases, had a mean Phred below 15, or lacked an exact constant-primer or identifier match. High-quality paired reads were merged with COPE v1.2.5, and unique nucleotide sequences were defined as clonotypes. Clonotypes were aligned to IMGT TRBV, TRBD and TRBJ reference segments using MiTCR v1.1. The analysis included only V-J combinations with a frequency above 0.0001, which together covered 99% to 99.2% of the repertoires. The TCS score was defined as the ratio of F50 (clonal expansion) to E x V (chaos), calculated using BLOSUM62-based TCRdist between CDR3 peptides within each V-J. Welch's t-statistics and random forest reduced roughly 530 V-J features to 13, which were used in a naive Bayes classifier (R e1071). TCRdb took the public reads, trimmed them with fastp at Q25, ran MiXCR for clone calling and kept in-frame beta chains. One record per CDR3 amino acid sequence lists the most common genes and DNA. These V and J calls rely on TCRdb rather than the paper's analysis. This sample is represented by approximately 610,000 distinct CDR3 sequences; roughly 17% of them were singletons. Under 20% of the sample belongs to the ten largest clones.

The chain is encoded by TRBV19 joined to TRBJ1-5, with TRBD1 identical over 7 junction bases. Material for sequencing was blood. The origin of this receptor is a woman between 18 and 29 years old with Graves' hyperthyroidism. CDR3 reads: CASSRWEGAGNQPQHF. DNA sequence: TGTGCCAGTAGTAGATGGGAGGGGGCTGGCAATCAGCCCCAGCATTTT.